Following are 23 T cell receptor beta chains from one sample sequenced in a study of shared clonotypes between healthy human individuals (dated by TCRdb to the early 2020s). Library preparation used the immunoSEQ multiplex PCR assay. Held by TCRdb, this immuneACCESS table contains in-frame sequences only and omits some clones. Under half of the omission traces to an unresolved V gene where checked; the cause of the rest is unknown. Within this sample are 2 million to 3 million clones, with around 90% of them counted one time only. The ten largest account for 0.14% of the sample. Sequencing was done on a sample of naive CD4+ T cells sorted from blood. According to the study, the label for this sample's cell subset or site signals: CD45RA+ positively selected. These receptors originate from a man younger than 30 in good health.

DNA for the CDR3: TGTGCCAGTAGTGTTACACGTACTCTGAACACTGAAGCTTTCTTT. Its protein is CASSVTRTLNTEAFF. The gene calls are TRBV19 and TRBJ1-1; no firm D call. Trimming took off 5 bases at V and 0 bases at J, with 13 bases between the two ends. CDR1 and CDR2 from the germline V gene are LNHDA and SQIVND (reference sequence). The CDR3 contains 15 residues.

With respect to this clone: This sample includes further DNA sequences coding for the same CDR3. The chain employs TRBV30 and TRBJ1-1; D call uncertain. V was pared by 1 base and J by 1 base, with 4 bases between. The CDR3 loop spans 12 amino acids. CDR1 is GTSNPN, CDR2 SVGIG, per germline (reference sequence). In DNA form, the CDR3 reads TGTGCCTGGAGTGGAAGGAACACTGAAGCTTTCTTT. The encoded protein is CAWSGRNTEAFF.

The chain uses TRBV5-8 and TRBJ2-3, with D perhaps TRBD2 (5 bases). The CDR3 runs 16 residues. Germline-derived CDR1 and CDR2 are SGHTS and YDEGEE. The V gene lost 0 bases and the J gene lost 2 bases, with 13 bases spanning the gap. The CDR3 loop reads CASSLGFPAATDTQYF. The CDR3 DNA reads TGTGCCAGCAGCTTGGGGTTTCCAGCGGCCACAGATACGCAGTATTTT.

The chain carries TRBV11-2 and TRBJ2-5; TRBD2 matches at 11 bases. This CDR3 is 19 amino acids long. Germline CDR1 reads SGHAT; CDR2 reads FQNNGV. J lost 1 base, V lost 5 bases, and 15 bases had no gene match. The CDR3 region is CASSGEGGSGRALQETQYF. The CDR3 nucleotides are TGTGCCAGCAGCGGAGAGGGTGGTAGCGGGAGGGCTCTCCAAGAGACCCAGTACTTC.

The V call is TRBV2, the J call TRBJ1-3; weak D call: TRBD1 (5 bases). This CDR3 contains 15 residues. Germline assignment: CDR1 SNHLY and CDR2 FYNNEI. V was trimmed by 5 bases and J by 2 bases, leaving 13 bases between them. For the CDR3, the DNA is TGTGCCAGCAGTACCCGGTCGGGGGCTGGAAACACCATATATTTT. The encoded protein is CASSTRSGAGNTIYF.

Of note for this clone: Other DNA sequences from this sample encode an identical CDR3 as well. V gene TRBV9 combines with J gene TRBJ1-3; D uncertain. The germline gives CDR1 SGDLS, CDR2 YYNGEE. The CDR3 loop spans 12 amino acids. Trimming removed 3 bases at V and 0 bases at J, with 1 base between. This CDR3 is CASSASGNTIYF. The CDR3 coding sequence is TGTGCCAGCAGCGCCTCTGGAAACACCATATATTTT.

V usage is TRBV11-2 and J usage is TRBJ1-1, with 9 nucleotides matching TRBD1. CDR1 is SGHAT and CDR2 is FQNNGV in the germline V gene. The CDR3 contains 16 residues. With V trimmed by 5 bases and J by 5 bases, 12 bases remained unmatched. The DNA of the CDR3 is TGTGCCAGCAGCCCGAACATCGGGACAGGGCGGACTGAAGCTTTCTTT. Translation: CASSPNIGTGRTEAFF.

The CDR3 reads CATRVSGAFAYEQYF. In nucleotides, the CDR3 is TGTGCCACCCGCGTCTCGGGGGCTTTCGCCTACGAGCAGTACTTC. The genes are TRBV2 and TRBJ2-7; D is perhaps TRBD1 or TRBD2 (6 bases each). Germline V gene sequence: CDR1 SNHLY, CDR2 FYNNEI. The CDR3 loop spans 15 amino acids. The ends were cut back, 10 bases at V and 2 bases at J, with 21 bases in the middle.

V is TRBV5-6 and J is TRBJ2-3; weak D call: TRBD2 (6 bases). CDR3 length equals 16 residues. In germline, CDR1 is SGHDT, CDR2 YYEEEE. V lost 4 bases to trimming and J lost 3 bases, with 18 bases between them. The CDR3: CASSLSSPGGTDTQYF. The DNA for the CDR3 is TGTGCCAGCAGCCTATCCTCTCCCGGAGGGACAGATACGCAGTATTTT.

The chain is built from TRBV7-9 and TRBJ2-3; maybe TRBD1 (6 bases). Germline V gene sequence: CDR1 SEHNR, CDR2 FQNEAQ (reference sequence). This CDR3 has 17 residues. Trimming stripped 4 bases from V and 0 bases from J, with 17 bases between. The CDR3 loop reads CASSSPRGHSSTDTQYF. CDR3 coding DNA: TGTGCCAGCAGCTCTCCTCGGGGACACTCTAGCACAGATACGCAGTATTTT. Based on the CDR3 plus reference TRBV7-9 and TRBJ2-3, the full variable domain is DTGVSQNPRHKITKRGQNVTFRCDPISEHNRLYWYRQTLGQGPEFLTYFQNEAQLEKSRLLSDRFSAERPKGSFSTLEIQRTEQGDSAMYLCASSSPRGHSSTDTQYFGPGTRLTVL.

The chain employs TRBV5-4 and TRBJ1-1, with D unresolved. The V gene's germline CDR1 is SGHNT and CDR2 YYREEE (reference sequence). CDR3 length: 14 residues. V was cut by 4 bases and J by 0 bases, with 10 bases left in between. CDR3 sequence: CASSPSHMNTEAFF. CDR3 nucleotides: TGTGCCAGCAGCCCGAGTCATATGAACACTGAAGCTTTCTTT. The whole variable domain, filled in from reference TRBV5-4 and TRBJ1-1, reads ETGVTQSPTHLIKTRGQQVTLRCSSQSGHNTVSWYQQALGQGPQFIFQYYREEENGRGNFPPRFSGLQFPNYSSELNVNALELDDSALYLCASSPSHMNTEAFFGQGTRLTVV.

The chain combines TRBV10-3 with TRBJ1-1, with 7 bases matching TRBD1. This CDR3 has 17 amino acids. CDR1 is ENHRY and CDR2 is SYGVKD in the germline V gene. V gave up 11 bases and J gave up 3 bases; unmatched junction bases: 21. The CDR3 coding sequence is TGTGCCGTCCCCGGGACAGATTTCCCTCGGCCCCACACTGAAGCTTTCTTT. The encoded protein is CAVPGTDFPRPHTEAFF.

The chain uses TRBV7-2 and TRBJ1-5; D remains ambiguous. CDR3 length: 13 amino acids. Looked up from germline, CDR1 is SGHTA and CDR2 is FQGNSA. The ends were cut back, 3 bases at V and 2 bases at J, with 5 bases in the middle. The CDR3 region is CASSFGRNQPQHF. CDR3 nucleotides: TGTGCCAGCAGCTTTGGACGCAATCAGCCCCAGCATTTT.

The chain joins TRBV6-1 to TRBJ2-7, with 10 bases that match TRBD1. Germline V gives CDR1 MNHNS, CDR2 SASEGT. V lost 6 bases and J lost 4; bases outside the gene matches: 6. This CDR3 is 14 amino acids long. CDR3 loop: CASSRDRGLYEQYF. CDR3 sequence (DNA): TGTGCCAGCAGCAGGGACAGGGGTTTATACGAGCAGTACTTC.

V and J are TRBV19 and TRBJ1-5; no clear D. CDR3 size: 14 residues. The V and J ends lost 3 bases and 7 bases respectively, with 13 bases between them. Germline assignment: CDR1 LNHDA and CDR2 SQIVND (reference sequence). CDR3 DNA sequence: TGTGCCAGTAGTATGGAGGGTCGCGGCCAGCCCCAGCATTTT. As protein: CASSMEGRGQPQHF. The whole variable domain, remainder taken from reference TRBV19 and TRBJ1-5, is DGGITQSPKYLFRKEGQNVTLSCEQNLNHDAMYWYRQDPGQGLRLIYYSQIVNDFQKGDIAEGYSVSREKKESFPLTVTSAQKNPTAFYLCASSMEGRGQPQHFGDGTRLSIL.

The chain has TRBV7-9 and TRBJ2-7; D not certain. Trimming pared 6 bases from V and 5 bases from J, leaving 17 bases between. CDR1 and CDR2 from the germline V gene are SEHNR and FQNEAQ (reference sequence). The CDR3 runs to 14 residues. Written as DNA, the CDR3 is TGTGCCAGCAGGTCTGAGAGAGGAAACCACGAGCAGTACTTC. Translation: CASRSERGNHEQYF. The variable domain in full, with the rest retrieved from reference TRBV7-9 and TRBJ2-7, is DTGVSQNPRHKITKRGQNVTFRCDPISEHNRLYWYRQTLGQGPEFLTYFQNEAQLEKSRLLSDRFSAERPKGSFSTLEIQRTEQGDSAMYLCASRSERGNHEQYFGPGTRLTVT.

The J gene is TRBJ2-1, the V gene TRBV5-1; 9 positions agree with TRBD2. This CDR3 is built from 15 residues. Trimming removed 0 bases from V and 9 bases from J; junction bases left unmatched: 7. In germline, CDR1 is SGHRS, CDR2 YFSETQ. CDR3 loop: CASSLDIAGASEQFF. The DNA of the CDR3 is TGCGCCAGCAGCTTGGATATAGCGGGAGCTAGTGAGCAGTTCTTC. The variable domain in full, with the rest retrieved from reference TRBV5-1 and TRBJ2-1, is KAGVTQTPRYLIKTRGQQVTLSCSPISGHRSVSWYQQTPGQGLQFLFEYFSETQRNKGNFPGRFSGRQFSNSRSEMNVSTLELGDSALYLCASSLDIAGASEQFFGPGTRLTVL.

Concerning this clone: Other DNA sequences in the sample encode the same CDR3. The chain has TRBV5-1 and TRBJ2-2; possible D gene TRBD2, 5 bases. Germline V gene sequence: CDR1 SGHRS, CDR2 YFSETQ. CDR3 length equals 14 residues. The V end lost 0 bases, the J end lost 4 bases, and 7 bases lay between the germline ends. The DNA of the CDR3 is TGCGCCAGCAGCTTGGCCCGGGGCACCGGGGAGCTGTTTTTT. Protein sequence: CASSLARGTGELFF. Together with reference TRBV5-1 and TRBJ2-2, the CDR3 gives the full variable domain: KAGVTQTPRYLIKTRGQQVTLSCSPISGHRSVSWYQQTPGQGLQFLFEYFSETQRNKGNFPGRFSGRQFSNSRSEMNVSTLELGDSALYLCASSLARGTGELFFGEGSRLTVL.

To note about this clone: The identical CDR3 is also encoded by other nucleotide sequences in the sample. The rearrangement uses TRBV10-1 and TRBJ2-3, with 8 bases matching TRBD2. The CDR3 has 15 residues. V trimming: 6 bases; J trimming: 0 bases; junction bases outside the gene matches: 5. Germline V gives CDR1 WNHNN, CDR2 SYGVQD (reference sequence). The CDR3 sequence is CASSLSGASTDTQYF. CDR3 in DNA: TGCGCCAGCAGCCTTAGCGGGGCCAGCACAGATACGCAGTATTTT.

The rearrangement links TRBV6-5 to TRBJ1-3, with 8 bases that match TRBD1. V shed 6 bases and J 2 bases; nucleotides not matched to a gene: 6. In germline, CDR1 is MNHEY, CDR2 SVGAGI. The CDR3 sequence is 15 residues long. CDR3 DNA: TGTGCCAGCAGCGACAGGGGTGGTGCTGGAAACACCATATATTTT. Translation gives CASSDRGGAGNTIYF.

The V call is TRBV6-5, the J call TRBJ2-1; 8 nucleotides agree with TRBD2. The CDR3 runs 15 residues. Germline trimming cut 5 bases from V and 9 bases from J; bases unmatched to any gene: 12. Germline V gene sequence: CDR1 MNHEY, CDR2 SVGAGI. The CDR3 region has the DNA TGTGCCAGCAGTAAACCGGGACTAGGAGCTCCTGAGCAGTTCTTC. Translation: CASSKPGLGAPEQFF.

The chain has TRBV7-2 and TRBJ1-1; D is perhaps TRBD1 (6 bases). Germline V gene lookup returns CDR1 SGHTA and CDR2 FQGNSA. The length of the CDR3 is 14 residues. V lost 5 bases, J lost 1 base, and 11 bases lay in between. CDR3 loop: CASSTQGRNTEAFF. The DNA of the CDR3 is TGTGCCAGCAGCACGCAGGGGCGGAACACTGAAGCTTTCTTT. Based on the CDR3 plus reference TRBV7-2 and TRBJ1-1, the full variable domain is GAGVSQSPSNKVTEKGKDVELRCDPISGHTALYWYRQSLGQGLEFLIYFQGNSAPDKSGLPSDRFSAERTGGSVSTLTIQRTQQEDSAVYLCASSTQGRNTEAFFGQGTRLTVV.

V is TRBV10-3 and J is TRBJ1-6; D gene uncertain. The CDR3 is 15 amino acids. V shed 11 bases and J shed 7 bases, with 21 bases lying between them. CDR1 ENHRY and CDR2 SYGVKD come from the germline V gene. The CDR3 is CAASEGTEGNSPLHF. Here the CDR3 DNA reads TGTGCCGCGTCAGAGGGTACTGAAGGCAATTCACCCCTCCACTTT.